The 29 T cell receptor beta chains reported below all come from one sample, sequenced in a study of OX40 agonist ivuxolimab in advanced cancers. Libraries were prepared by immunoSEQ multiplex PCR; TCRdb keeps only in-frame clonotypes and omits some of them. The table records approximately 100,000 clones, under 85% of them present only once. The sample here was CD4+ or CD8+ T cells sorted from blood, taken in a trial of the OX40 agonist ivuxolimab. The receptors originated from an adult with an advanced solid tumor such as melanoma, head and neck, liver or kidney cancer.

This chain connects TRBV10-3 to TRBJ1-6; 7 bases map to TRBD1. Germline CDR1 and CDR2: ENHRY and SYGVKD. After removal of 2 bases from V and 0 bases from J, the junction contained 4 bases not matched to a gene. The CDR3 is 17 residues long. CDR3 amino acids: CAISEGQASSYNSPLHF. The CDR3 region has the DNA TGTGCCATCAGTGAGGGACAGGCAAGCTCCTATAATTCACCCCTCCACTTT.

The chain links TRBV14 to TRBJ1-1, with D tentatively TRBD1 (6 bases). Germline V gives CDR1 SGHDN, CDR2 FVKESK. The length of the CDR3 is 15 residues. V dropped 3 bases and J dropped 0 bases, with 11 bases sitting between them. The CDR3 sequence: CASSHGTFMNTEAFF. In nucleotides, the CDR3 is TGTGCCAGCAGCCACGGGACATTTATGAACACTGAAGCTTTCTTT.

The chain couples TRBV30 to TRBJ2-7; 9 nucleotides line up with TRBD2. V dropped 1 base and J dropped 1; count of bases not matched to a gene: 5. Germline CDR1 GTSNPN, CDR2 SVGIG (reference sequence). The CDR3 consists of 15 residues. As DNA, the CDR3 is TGTGCCTGGAGTGGGACTAGCGTTTCTTCCTACGAGCAGTACTTC. Its protein is CAWSGTSVSSYEQYF.

The rearrangement links TRBV27 to TRBJ1-5; D is undetermined. V gave up 4 bases and J gave up 1 base, with 8 bases separating them. This CDR3 has 14 amino acids. Germline V lookup: CDR1 MNHEY, CDR2 SMNVEV (reference sequence). The CDR3 DNA sequence: TGTGCCAGCAGTTCACGAGGGAGCAATCAGCCCCAGCATTTT. It is translated as CASSSRGSNQPQHF.

This clone was seen a single time. The rearrangement uses TRBV7-9 and TRBJ2-7; 7 positions agree with TRBD1. V gave up 5 bases and J gave up 2 bases; unmatched junction bases: 6. Germline V gives CDR1 SEHNR, CDR2 FQNEAQ (reference sequence). The CDR3 has 14 amino acids. CDR3: CASSPGQHPYEQYF. The CDR3 DNA follows: TGTGCCAGCAGCCCGGGACAGCATCCCTACGAGCAGTACTTC.

V and J are TRBV11-2 and TRBJ1-1; no firm D call. The CDR3 extends over 13 amino acids. The V end was cut by 0 bases, the J end by 3 bases, with 5 bases between. Germline-derived CDR1 and CDR2 are SGHAT and FQNNGV. The CDR3 coding sequence is TGTGCCAGCAGCTTAGAGGTGGACACTGAAGCTTTCTTT. Translated: CASSLEVDTEAFF. Full variable domain (outside the CDR3, taken from reference TRBV11-2 and TRBJ1-1): EAGVAQSPRYKIIEKRQSVAFWCNPISGHATLYWYQQILGQGPKLLIQFQNNGVVDDSQLPKDRFSAERLKGVDSTLKIQPAKLEDSAVYLCASSLEVDTEAFFGQGTRLTVV.

V is TRBV14 and J is TRBJ2-1, with TRBD2 matching over 7 bases. Germline values: CDR1 SGHDN, CDR2 FVKESK. V lost 5 bases, J lost 9 bases, and 7 bases stayed unmatched. The CDR3 totals 13 residues. The CDR3 DNA sequence: TGTGCCAGCAGCTCGGACGGGGGGACTGAGCAGTTCTTC. Protein product: CASSSDGGTEQFF.

This chain links TRBV7-2 with TRBJ2-7; TRBD2 agrees at 9 bases. The junction had 12 bases not matched to a gene; V was cut back by 4 bases and J by 2 bases. Germline loops: CDR1 SGHTA, CDR2 FQGNSA. CDR3 length: 17 amino acids. This chain's CDR3 is CASSSRRLAGEAYEQYF. CDR3 bases: TGTGCCAGCAGCTCCCGCCGCTTAGCGGGAGAAGCCTACGAGCAGTACTTC. Filled out from reference TRBV7-2 and TRBJ2-7, the complete variable domain reads GAGVSQSPSNKVTEKGKDVELRCDPISGHTALYWYRQSLGQGLEFLIYFQGNSAPDKSGLPSDRFSAERTGGSVSTLTIQRTQQEDSAVYLCASSSRRLAGEAYEQYFGPGTRLTVT.

This chain joins TRBV27 and TRBJ2-7; D is unresolved. The germline V gene encodes CDR1 MNHEY and CDR2 SMNVEV (reference sequence). This CDR3 contains 15 residues. V was trimmed by 1 base and J by 3 bases, leaving 13 bases between them. The CDR3 loop is CASSLFRRPDYEQYF. In DNA form, the CDR3 reads TGTGCCAGCAGTTTATTTCGGCGGCCGGACTACGAGCAGTACTTC.

The chain has TRBV30 and TRBJ2-3; the match to TRBD2 covers 11 bases. Germline V gene data show CDR1 as GTSNPN and CDR2 as SVGIG (reference sequence). With 0 bases clipped from V and 5 bases from J, the junction kept 4 bases outside the gene matches. This CDR3 has 15 residues. As DNA, the CDR3 is TGTGCCTGGAGTGTAACTAGCGGGAGAGGAGATACGCAGTATTTT. Protein sequence: CAWSVTSGRGDTQYF.

The gene calls are TRBV9 and TRBJ2-5; D is unresolved. The CDR3 loop spans 13 amino acids. V was trimmed by 4 bases and J by 11 bases, leaving 18 bases between them. Germline CDR1 SGDLS, CDR2 YYNGEE. The CDR3 nucleotides read TGTGCCAGCAGCTACAATTCGAGGTCCGGGCAGTACTTC. The encoded protein is CASSYNSRSGQYF.

The V and J genes are TRBV10-3 and TRBJ2-3; D gene unclear. The CDR3 is 13 amino acids. Trimming shortened V by 0 bases and J by 0 bases, and 1 base separated the two germline ends. CDR1 is ENHRY and CDR2 is SYGVKD in the germline V gene. CDR3 bases: TGTGCCATCAGTGAGTCGAGCACAGATACGCAGTATTTT. Its protein product is CAISESSTDTQYF.

The CDR3 region has the DNA TGTGCCAGCAGTTACTCGACAGCCACCGGGGAGCTGTTTTTT. Protein sequence: CASSYSTATGELFF. The chain is built from TRBV6-5 and TRBJ2-2; perhaps TRBD1 as D (5 bases). Trimming pared 0 bases from V and 4 bases from J, leaving 6 bases between. Germline lookup yields CDR1 MNHEY and CDR2 SVGAGI. The CDR3 is 14 residues long.

This clone has just a few counts. V is TRBV7-9 and J is TRBJ2-7; weak D call: TRBD1 (6 bases). Germline V gene data show CDR1 as SEHNR and CDR2 as FQNEAQ (reference sequence). The CDR3 is 12 amino acids. The V end lost 5 bases, the J end lost 8 bases, and 13 bases lay between the germline ends. This CDR3 is CASSHWGPQQYF. DNA of the CDR3: TGTGCCAGCAGCCACTGGGGGCCTCAGCAGTACTTC.

The gene calls are TRBV7-9 and TRBJ2-5; D gene ambiguous. Trimming pared 1 base from V and 2 bases from J, leaving 11 bases between. The CDR3 is 15 residues long. The germline gives CDR1 SEHNR, CDR2 FQNEAQ (reference sequence). The CDR3 nucleotides read TGTGCCAGCAGCTTAGTTGGGCAGATACAAGAGACCCAGTACTTC. This codes for CASSLVGQIQETQYF.

The rearrangement links TRBV6-5 to TRBJ1-1, with D tentatively TRBD1 (5 bases). CDR1 MNHEY and CDR2 SVGAGI come from the germline V gene. The CDR3 extends over 15 amino acids. Trimming left V 7 bases short and J 5 bases short, with 20 bases between. The CDR3 DNA reads TGTGCCAGCAACTCGGCCGGGGGAGGCAAGACTGAAGCTTTCTTT. Its protein product is CASNSAGGGKTEAFF.

The genes are TRBV13 and TRBJ2-1; TRBD2 matches 7 bases. V gave up 3 bases and J gave up 0 bases; unmatched junction bases: 2. The CDR3 is made up of 15 amino acids. Germline-derived CDR1 and CDR2 are PRHDT and FYEKMQ (reference sequence). DNA of the CDR3: TGTGCCAGCAGCTTCGGGGGGAGCTCCTACAATGAGCAGTTCTTC. Residues: CASSFGGSSYNEQFF.

This chain uses TRBV28 with TRBJ1-5; D possibly corresponds to TRBD1 (5 bases). The germline CDR1 and CDR2 sequences are MDHEN and SYDVKM. V lost 3 bases and J 0 bases, leaving 15 bases between the germline ends. This CDR3 is built from 17 residues. The CDR3 here is CASSFPRAIYSNQPQHF. DNA of the CDR3: TGTGCCAGCAGTTTCCCCAGGGCGATATATAGCAATCAGCCCCAGCATTTT.

V and J are TRBV6-1 and TRBJ2-1; 7 bases map to TRBD2. The CDR3 runs 16 residues. From germline, CDR1 is MNHNS and CDR2 SASEGT. The V gene end was trimmed by 4 bases and the J gene end by 9 bases; junction bases not matched to a gene: 15. In DNA form, the CDR3 reads TGTGCCAGCAGTGCGAGACGCGGGAGTCCGGAGGGTGAGCAGTTCTTC. This translates into CASSARRGSPEGEQFF.

The V and J genes are TRBV4-2 and TRBJ2-1, with 12 positions matching TRBD2. Trimming removed 1 base from V and 0 bases from J; junction bases left unmatched: 4. Per germline, CDR1 LGHNA and CDR2 YNFKEQ. This CDR3 spans 18 amino acids. The CDR3 DNA follows: TGTGCCAGCAGCCAAGCTAGCGGGAGGGAGAGCTCCTACAATGAGCAGTTCTTC. It is translated as CASSQASGRESSYNEQFF.

V usage is TRBV5-1 and J usage is TRBJ2-5, with D perhaps matching TRBD1 (6 bases). Trimming removed 2 bases from V and 3 bases from J, with 8 bases in between. This CDR3 contains 13 residues. Germline-derived CDR1 and CDR2 are SGHRS and YFSETQ. The CDR3 here is CASSLRTEETQYF. The CDR3 DNA is TGCGCCAGCAGCTTACGGACAGAAGAGACCCAGTACTTC.

This chain joins TRBV19 and TRBJ1-1; the D is unclear. The CDR3 length is 13 residues. The V gene lost 3 bases and the J gene lost 6 bases, with 11 bases spanning the gap. Germline V lookup: CDR1 LNHDA, CDR2 SQIVND (reference sequence). The CDR3 protein is CASSIVWLSEAFF. In DNA, the CDR3 is TGTGCCAGTAGTATTGTATGGTTGTCTGAAGCTTTCTTT.

This sequence joins TRBV5-4 and TRBJ2-7, with 13 bases identical to TRBD2. With 0 bases clipped from V and 7 bases from J, the junction kept 4 bases outside the gene matches. Germline CDR1 reads SGHNT; CDR2 reads YYREEE (reference sequence). The CDR3 is 15 residues long. CDR3 nucleotide sequence: TGTGCCAGCAGCTTGGCGGGACTAGCGGGGAGGGAGCAGTACTTC. Translating gives CASSLAGLAGREQYF.

The chain recombines TRBV27 with TRBJ2-7, with 8 nucleotides matching TRBD1. Germline CDR1 MNHEY, CDR2 SMNVEV (reference sequence). The V segment lost 5 bases and the J segment 4 bases; nucleotides outside the gene matches: 4. The CDR3 is 13 amino acids. CDR3 protein: CASSTDRGYEQYF. CDR3 DNA sequence: TGTGCCAGCAGTACTGACAGGGGATACGAGCAGTACTTC.

This chain links TRBV28 with TRBJ1-2; 7 positions agree with TRBD1. V shed 4 bases and J 4 bases; nucleotides not matched to a gene: 6. The V gene's germline CDR1 is MDHEN and CDR2 SYDVKM. The CDR3 consists of 14 residues. The CDR3 is CASSSRQGIYGYTF. DNA for the CDR3: TGTGCCAGCAGTTCCCGACAGGGAATCTATGGCTACACCTTC.

The chain joins TRBV18 to TRBJ1-4; 7 positions match TRBD1. Looked up from germline, CDR1 is KGHSH and CDR2 is LQKENI. The CDR3 loop spans 15 amino acids. Losses at the gene ends were 5 bases for V and 6 bases for J; bases not matched to a gene: 9. Here the CDR3 reads CASSSERTGDEKLFF. The CDR3 DNA sequence: TGTGCCAGCTCATCCGAAAGAACAGGGGATGAAAAACTGTTTTTT.

This sequence joins TRBV7-2 and TRBJ1-5; 10 bases agree with TRBD1. This CDR3 contains 17 residues. With 5 bases clipped from V and 2 bases from J, the junction kept 9 bases outside the gene matches. Germline V gene data show CDR1 as SGHTA and CDR2 as FQGNSA. The CDR3 reads CASSAGTGEGGNQPQHF. The CDR3 coding sequence is TGTGCCAGCAGCGCCGGGACAGGGGAAGGGGGCAATCAGCCCCAGCATTTT.

The V and J genes are TRBV4-3 and TRBJ1-4; TRBD1 agrees at 9 bases. The CDR3 extends over 17 amino acids. The J segment lost 3 bases and the V segment lost 4 bases, leaving 9 bases of the junction unmatched. The germline V gene encodes CDR1 LGHNA and CDR2 YSLEER. DNA of the CDR3: TGCGCCAGCAGCCCCGGACAGGGGCTAGGGGCTAATGAAAAACTGTTTTTT. This codes for CASSPGQGLGANEKLFF.

V and J are TRBV5-4 and TRBJ2-2; D call uncertain. The CDR3 is 14 residues long. Germline assignment: CDR1 SGHNT and CDR2 YYREEE (reference sequence). V shed 0 bases and J shed 1 base, with 4 bases lying between them. The CDR3 spells CASSLEGNTGELFF. DNA of the CDR3: TGTGCCAGCAGCTTGGAGGGGAACACCGGGGAGCTGTTTTTT. The full variable domain, completed using reference TRBV5-4 and TRBJ2-2, is ETGVTQSPTHLIKTRGQQVTLRCSSQSGHNTVSWYQQALGQGPQFIFQYYREEENGRGNFPPRFSGLQFPNYSSELNVNALELDDSALYLCASSLEGNTGELFFGEGSRLTVL.